The 15 T cell receptor beta chains below were found in one sample sequenced in a study of blood T cell repertoires in COVID-19. The method was immunoSEQ multiplex PCR; TCRdb's version includes in-frame clones alone and lacks a portion of them. This sample has about 140,000 clones, with less than 85% found just once. Sequenced input: PBMCs or T cells enriched from blood (not recorded which). These receptors were obtained from a woman between 18 and 30 years old who had been exposed to COVID-19.

This clone was found a few times. V gene TRBV5-4 combines with J gene TRBJ2-3; 8 positions agree with TRBD1. The CDR3 consists of 13 residues. CDR1 and CDR2 (germline): SGHNT, YYREEE (reference sequence). J was trimmed by 6 bases and V by 6 bases; bases with no gene match: 6. The CDR3 DNA sequence: TGTGCCAGCACCCGACAGGGGTCCGATACGCAGTATTTT. Its protein product is CASTRQGSDTQYF. Drawing the rest from reference TRBV5-4 and TRBJ2-3, the complete variable domain is ETGVTQSPTHLIKTRGQQVTLRCSSQSGHNTVSWYQQALGQGPQFIFQYYREEENGRGNFPPRFSGLQFPNYSSELNVNALELDDSALYLCASTRQGSDTQYFGPGTRLTVL.

In nucleotides, the CDR3 is TGCGCCAGCAGCCGAGAACCAGGACAGAGCTCCTACAATGAGCAGTTCTTC. Its protein product is CASSREPGQSSYNEQFF. This chain connects TRBV4-1 to TRBJ2-1, with a tentative D call TRBD1 (6 bases). V dropped 4 bases and J dropped 0 bases, with 16 bases sitting between them. The CDR3 totals 17 residues. Germline V lookup: CDR1 MGHRA, CDR2 YSYEKL.

The chain joins TRBV5-5 to TRBJ1-4; a weak D match, TRBD1 (5 bases). Germline values: CDR1 SGHKS, CDR2 YYEKEE (reference sequence). The V and J ends lost 1 base and 7 bases respectively, with 14 bases between them. The CDR3 totals 15 residues. Here the CDR3 DNA reads TGTGCCAGCAGCTTGTTGCGGGGCGCGGGTGAAAAACTGTTTTTT. It specifies CASSLLRGAGEKLFF.

The chain is built from TRBV7-9 and TRBJ1-4, with D maybe TRBD1 (5 bases). V was shortened by 0 bases and J by 8 bases, with 22 bases between the two germline ends. The CDR3 has 18 residues. Germline V gene lookup returns CDR1 SEHNR and CDR2 FQNEAQ (reference sequence). The CDR3 loop reads CASSLALLKTRGKEKLFF. The CDR3 DNA is TGTGCCAGCAGCTTAGCGCTCCTTAAGACAAGGGGAAAAGAAAAACTGTTTTTT.

This clone was counted a few times. The J gene is TRBJ1-1, the V gene TRBV11-2; 8 bases are shared with TRBD1. The CDR3 runs 14 residues. V lost 3 bases, J lost 8 bases, and 8 bases stayed unmatched. The germline gives CDR1 SGHAT, CDR2 FQNNGV. This CDR3 is CASSFNDRGLEAFF. CDR3 in DNA: TGTGCCAGCAGCTTCAATGACAGGGGATTGGAAGCTTTCTTT. The full variable domain, in which reference TRBV11-2 and TRBJ1-1 provide the parts outside the CDR3, is EAGVAQSPRYKIIEKRQSVAFWCNPISGHATLYWYQQILGQGPKLLIQFQNNGVVDDSQLPKDRFSAERLKGVDSTLKIQPAKLEDSAVYLCASSFNDRGLEAFFGQGTRLTVV.

V gene TRBV2 combines with J gene TRBJ1-2; D call uncertain. The CDR3 extends over 14 amino acids. From germline, CDR1 is SNHLY and CDR2 FYNNEI. Trimming took 4 bases from V and 0 from J, leaving 9 bases between them. The CDR3: CASSAYSTNYGYTF. The CDR3 DNA sequence: TGTGCCAGCAGTGCTTACAGCACTAACTATGGCTACACCTTC.

The gene calls are TRBV2 and TRBJ2-1; 8 nucleotides line up with TRBD1. The V segment lost 6 bases and the J segment 2 bases; nucleotides outside the gene matches: 6. Germline-derived CDR1 and CDR2 are SNHLY and FYNNEI. The CDR3 covers 15 residues. The CDR3 coding sequence is TGTGCCAGCAGAGCCGGGACAGGCACCTACAATGAGCAGTTCTTC. It specifies CASRAGTGTYNEQFF.

Here the CDR3 reads CASTHTRGSLNTGELFF. In DNA form, the CDR3 reads TGTGCCAGCACCCACACGAGAGGGAGTCTCAACACCGGGGAGCTGTTTTTT. This chain connects TRBV3-1 (or the pseudogene TRBV3-2) to TRBJ2-2; maybe TRBD2 (5 bases). Between the trimmed V and J ends, which lost 7 bases and 2 bases, there was a span of 20 bases. This CDR3 spans 17 amino acids. Germline V gives CDR1 LGHDT, CDR2 YNNKEL (reference sequence).

The gene calls are TRBV28 and TRBJ2-5; TRBD1 might be the D (5 bases). There are 16 residues in the CDR3. CDR1 MDHEN and CDR2 SYDVKM come from the germline V gene. The germline V and J ends were trimmed by 2 bases and 1 base, with 14 bases remaining between them. The CDR3 loop is CASSLRGVSAQETQYF. As DNA, the CDR3 is TGTGCCAGCAGTTTAAGGGGCGTGTCAGCCCAAGAGACCCAGTACTTC. Using reference TRBV28 and TRBJ2-5 for the parts outside the CDR3, the full variable domain is DVKVTQSSRYLVKRTGEKVFLECVQDMDHENMFWYRQDPGLGLRLIYFSYDVKMKEKGDIPEGYSVSREKKERFSLILESASTNQTSMYLCASSLRGVSAQETQYFGPGTRLLVL.

The rearrangement joins TRBV5-4 to TRBJ1-6, with 7 bases that match TRBD1. Losses at the gene ends were 4 bases for V and 6 bases for J; bases not matched to a gene: 7. CDR3 size: 15 residues. Germline CDR1 reads SGHNT; CDR2 reads YYREEE (reference sequence). CDR3 in DNA: TGTGCCAGCAGCGGGGGGACAGTCCTTAATTCACCCCTCCACTTT. It yields the protein CASSGGTVLNSPLHF.

This chain joins TRBV28 and TRBJ1-1; 7 bases are shared with TRBD1. The germline CDR1 and CDR2 sequences are MDHEN and SYDVKM. The CDR3 contains 16 residues. V lost 5 bases to trimming and J lost 0 bases; unmatched junction nucleotides: 9. The CDR3 DNA reads TGTGCCAGCAGTCCCTTACAGGGGACGATGAACACTGAAGCTTTCTTT. Encoded protein: CASSPLQGTMNTEAFF.

This chain uses TRBV6-5 with TRBJ1-1, with no clear D. Between the trimmed V and J ends, which lost 2 bases and 4 bases, there was a span of 8 bases. The germline V gene has CDR1 MNHEY and CDR2 SVGAGI. The CDR3 length is 13 residues. The CDR3 coding sequence is TGTGCCAGCAGTTACGTACGGGGCACTGAAGCTTTCTTT. Amino acid sequence: CASSYVRGTEAFF.

About this clone itself: Different DNA sequences within this sample yield the same CDR3. The chain uses TRBV19 and TRBJ1-2; 8 bases line up with TRBD1. V shed 3 bases and J 2 bases; nucleotides not matched to a gene: 2. The CDR3 extends over 14 amino acids. Germline V gene data show CDR1 as LNHDA and CDR2 as SQIVND (reference sequence). The CDR3 loop reads CASSIDRGNYGYTF. The CDR3 DNA is TGTGCCAGTAGTATCGACAGGGGCAACTATGGCTACACCTTC.

CDR3 residues: CASSGRLGAYEQYF. The CDR3, as DNA: TGTGCCAGCAGCGGGCGGCTGGGGGCGTACGAGCAGTACTTC. The chain employs TRBV7-2 and TRBJ2-7; D possibly corresponds to TRBD1 (6 bases). V lost 5 bases to trimming and J lost 4 bases, with 15 bases between them. The CDR3 is made up of 14 amino acids. CDR1 and CDR2 from the germline V gene are SGHTA and FQGNSA.

J is TRBJ1-5 and V is TRBV19; 10 bases are a match to TRBD1. The germline CDR1 and CDR2 sequences are LNHDA and SQIVND (reference sequence). With 6 bases clipped from V and 5 bases from J, the junction kept 4 bases outside the gene matches. This CDR3 contains 14 residues. This CDR3 reads CASRTGGLDQPQHF. In nucleotides, the CDR3 is TGTGCCAGTAGGACAGGGGGCTTAGATCAGCCCCAGCATTTT. The full variable domain, in which reference TRBV19 and TRBJ1-5 provide the parts outside the CDR3, is DGGITQSPKYLFRKEGQNVTLSCEQNLNHDAMYWYRQDPGQGLRLIYYSQIVNDFQKGDIAEGYSVSREKKESFPLTVTSAQKNPTAFYLCASRTGGLDQPQHFGDGTRLSIL.